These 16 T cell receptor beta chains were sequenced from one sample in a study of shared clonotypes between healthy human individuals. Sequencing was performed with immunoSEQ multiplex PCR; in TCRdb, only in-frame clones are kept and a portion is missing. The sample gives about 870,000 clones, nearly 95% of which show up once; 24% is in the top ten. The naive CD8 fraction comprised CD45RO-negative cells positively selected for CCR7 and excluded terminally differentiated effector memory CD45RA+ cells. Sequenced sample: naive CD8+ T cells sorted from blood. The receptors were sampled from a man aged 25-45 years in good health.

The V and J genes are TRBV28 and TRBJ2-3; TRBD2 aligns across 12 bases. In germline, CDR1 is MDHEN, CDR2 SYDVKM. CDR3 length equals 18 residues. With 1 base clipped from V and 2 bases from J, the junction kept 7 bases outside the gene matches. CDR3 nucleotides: TGTGCCAGCAGTTTATTAACTAGCGGGAGGTACCACACAGATACGCAGTATTTT. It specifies CASSLLTSGRYHTDTQYF.

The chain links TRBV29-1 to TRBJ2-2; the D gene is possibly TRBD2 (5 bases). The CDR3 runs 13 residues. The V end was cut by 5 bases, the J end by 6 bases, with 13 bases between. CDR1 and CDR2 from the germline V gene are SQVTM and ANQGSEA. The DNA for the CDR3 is TGCAGCGTTATATCAGAGAGGGCCGGGGAGCTGTTTTTT. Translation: CSVISERAGELFF.

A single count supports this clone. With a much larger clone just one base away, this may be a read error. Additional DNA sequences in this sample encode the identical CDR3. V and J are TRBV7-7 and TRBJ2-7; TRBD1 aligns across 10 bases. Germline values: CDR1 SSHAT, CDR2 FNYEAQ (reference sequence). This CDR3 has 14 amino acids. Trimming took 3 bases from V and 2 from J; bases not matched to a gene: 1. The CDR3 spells CASSLGTGAYEQYF. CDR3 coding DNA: TGTGCCAGCAGCTTGGGGACAGGGGCCTACGAGCAGTACTTC.

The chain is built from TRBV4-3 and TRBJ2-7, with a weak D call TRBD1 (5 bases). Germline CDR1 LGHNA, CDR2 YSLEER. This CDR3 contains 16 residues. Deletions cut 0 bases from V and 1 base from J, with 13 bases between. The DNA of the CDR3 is TGCGCCAGCAGCCAAGACGCGCGATCAGGGTCCTACGAGCAGTACTTC. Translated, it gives CASSQDARSGSYEQYF.

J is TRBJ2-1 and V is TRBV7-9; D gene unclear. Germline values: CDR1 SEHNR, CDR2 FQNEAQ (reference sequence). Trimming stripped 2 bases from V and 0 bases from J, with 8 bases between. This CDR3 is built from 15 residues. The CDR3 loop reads CASSLRTVSYNEQFF. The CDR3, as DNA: TGTGCCAGCAGCTTAAGAACGGTCTCCTACAATGAGCAGTTCTTC. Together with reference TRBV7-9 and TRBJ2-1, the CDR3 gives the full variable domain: DTGVSQNPRHKITKRGQNVTFRCDPISEHNRLYWYRQTLGQGPEFLTYFQNEAQLEKSRLLSDRFSAERPKGSFSTLEIQRTEQGDSAMYLCASSLRTVSYNEQFFGPGTRLTVL.

This CDR3 reads CASSAGQIGGYTF. The CDR3 DNA follows: TGTGCCAGCAGCGCAGGACAGATAGGAGGCTACACCTTC. This chain joins TRBV9 and TRBJ1-2; D perhaps matches TRBD1 (6 bases). The CDR3 contains 13 residues. Germline assignment: CDR1 SGDLS and CDR2 YYNGEE. The V end was cut by 3 bases, the J end by 8 bases, with 14 bases between.

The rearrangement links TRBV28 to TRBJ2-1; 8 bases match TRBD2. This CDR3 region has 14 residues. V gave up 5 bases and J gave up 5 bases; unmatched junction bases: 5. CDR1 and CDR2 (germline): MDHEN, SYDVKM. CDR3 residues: CASSLRTSHNEQFF. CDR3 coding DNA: TGTGCCAGCAGTCTAAGGACTAGCCACAATGAGCAGTTCTTC.

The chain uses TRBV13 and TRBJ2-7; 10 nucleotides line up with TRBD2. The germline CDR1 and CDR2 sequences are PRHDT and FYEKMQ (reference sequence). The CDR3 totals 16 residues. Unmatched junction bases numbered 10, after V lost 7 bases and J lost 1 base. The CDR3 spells CASIPRGAGGSYEQYF. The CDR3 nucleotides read TGTGCCAGCATTCCCAGGGGAGCGGGAGGGTCCTACGAGCAGTACTTC.

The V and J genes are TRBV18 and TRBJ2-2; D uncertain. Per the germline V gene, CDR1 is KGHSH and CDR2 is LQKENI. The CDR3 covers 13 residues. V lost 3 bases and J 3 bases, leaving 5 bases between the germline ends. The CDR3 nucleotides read TGTGCCAGCTCACCGGAAGACACCGGGGAGCTGTTTTTT. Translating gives CASSPEDTGELFF.

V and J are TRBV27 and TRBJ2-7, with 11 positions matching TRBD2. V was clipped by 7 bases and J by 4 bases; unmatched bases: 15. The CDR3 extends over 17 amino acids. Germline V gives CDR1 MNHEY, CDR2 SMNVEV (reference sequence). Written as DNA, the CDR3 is TGTGCCAGCATGAGGGATCCCCTAGCGGGAGGACGGTACGAGCAGTACTTC. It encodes CASMRDPLAGGRYEQYF.

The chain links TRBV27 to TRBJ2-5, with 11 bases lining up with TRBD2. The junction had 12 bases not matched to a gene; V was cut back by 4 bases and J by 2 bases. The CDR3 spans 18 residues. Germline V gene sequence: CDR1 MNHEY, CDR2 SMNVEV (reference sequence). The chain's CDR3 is CASSSPTSGTSGQETQYF. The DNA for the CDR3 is TGTGCCAGCAGTTCCCCGACCTCCGGGACTAGCGGACAAGAGACCCAGTACTTC.

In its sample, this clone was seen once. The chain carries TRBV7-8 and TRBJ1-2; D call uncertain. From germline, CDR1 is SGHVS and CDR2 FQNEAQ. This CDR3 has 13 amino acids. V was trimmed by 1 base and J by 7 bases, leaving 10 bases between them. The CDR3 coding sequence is TGTGCCAGCAGCTTAGTGAGGTTGGGTGGCTACACCTTC. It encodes CASSLVRLGGYTF.

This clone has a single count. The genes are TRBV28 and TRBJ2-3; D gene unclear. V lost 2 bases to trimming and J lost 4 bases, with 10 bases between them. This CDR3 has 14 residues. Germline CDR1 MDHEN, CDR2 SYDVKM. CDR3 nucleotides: TGTGCCAGCAGTTTAGAGAGCGAGGCAGATACGCAGTATTTT. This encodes CASSLESEADTQYF.

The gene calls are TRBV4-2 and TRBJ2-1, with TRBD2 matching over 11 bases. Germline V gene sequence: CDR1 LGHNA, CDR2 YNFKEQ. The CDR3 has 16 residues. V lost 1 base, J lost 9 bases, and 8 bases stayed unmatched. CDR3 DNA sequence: TGTGCCAGCAGCCAAGCAACTAGCGGGAGTGGAGGTGAGCAGTTCTTC. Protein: CASSQATSGSGGEQFF.

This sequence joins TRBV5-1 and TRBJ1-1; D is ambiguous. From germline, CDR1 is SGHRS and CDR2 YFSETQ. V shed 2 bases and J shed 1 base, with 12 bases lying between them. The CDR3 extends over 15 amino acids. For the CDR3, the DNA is TGCGCCAGCAGCTTAGGTGAGAGACCGAACACTGAAGCTTTCTTT. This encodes CASSLGERPNTEAFF.

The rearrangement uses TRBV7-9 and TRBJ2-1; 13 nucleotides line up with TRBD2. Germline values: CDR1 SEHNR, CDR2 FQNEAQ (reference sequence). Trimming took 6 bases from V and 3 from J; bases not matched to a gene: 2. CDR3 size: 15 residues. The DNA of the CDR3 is TGTGCCAGCAGGGGGACTAGCGGGATCTACAATGAGCAGTTCTTC. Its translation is CASRGTSGIYNEQFF.